A single sample is the source of the 23 T cell receptor beta chains below, sequenced in a study of early T cells in non-severe SARS-CoV-2 infection. Each CDR3 protein gets one entry after TCRdb re-called the 5' RACE reads with MiXCR. Altogether about 87,000 distinct CDR3 sequences are present, around 15% being singletons, with the ten largest covering around 6.4%. The specimen was whole blood. Receptors originate from an adult who was a healthcare worker with PCR-confirmed SARS-CoV-2 infection or an uninfected control (not recorded which).

This chain links TRBV7-9 with TRBJ1-1; 10 nucleotides agree with TRBD1. This CDR3 contains 14 residues. V was pared by 1 base and J by 13 bases, with 9 bases of the junction left unmatched. The V gene's germline CDR1 is SEHNR and CDR2 FQNEAQ (reference sequence). Here the CDR3 DNA reads TGTGCCAGCAGCTTAGGGGGACAGGGGATGATGGTTTTCTTT. As protein: CASSLGGQGMMVFF.

This rearrangement joins TRBV7-3 to TRBJ2-2; D possibly corresponds to TRBD1 (5 bases). V was pared by 4 bases and J by 0 bases, with 6 bases between. CDR1 and CDR2 (germline): SGHTA, FQGTGA. The CDR3 has 14 residues. The CDR3 DNA follows: TGTGCCAGCAGCTGGACATCGAACACCGGGGAGCTGTTTTTT. It encodes CASSWTSNTGELFF.

As for this clonotype: A read error may produce the germline difference seen at one junction end. The rearrangement links TRBV5-1 to TRBJ2-4; D gene unclear. CDR1 is SGHRS, CDR2 YFSETQ, per germline. The length of the CDR3 is 13 residues. The CDR3: CASSLKDGNIHYF. The CDR3 nucleotides are TGCGCCAGCAGCTTGAAGGACGGAAACATTCATTACTTC.

This clonotype was seen many times. This chain links TRBV2 with TRBJ2-3; a weak D match, TRBD1 (6 bases). The germline CDR1 and CDR2 sequences are SNHLY and FYNNEI. V was shortened by 11 bases and J by 3 bases, with 21 bases between the two germline ends. CDR3 length: 15 residues. DNA for the CDR3: TGTGCCCCACCGTTGAGAACAGGGTTAACAGATACGCAGTATTTT. It specifies CAPPLRTGLTDTQYF.

This clonotype has more than one count but fewer than ten. The chain combines TRBV3-1 with TRBJ1-2; possible D gene TRBD1, 6 bases. The germline CDR1 and CDR2 sequences are LGHDT and YNNKEL (reference sequence). The CDR3 has 15 residues. Trimming removed 0 bases at V and 9 bases at J, with 17 bases between. In DNA form, the CDR3 reads TGTGCCAGCAGCCAAGATCGTCACAGGGCTTCAAGCTACACCTTC. This encodes CASSQDRHRASSYTF.

Many counts were recorded for this clonotype. The V call is TRBV7-9, the J call TRBJ2-3, with 10 bases that match TRBD2. Per germline, CDR1 SEHNR and CDR2 FQNEAQ (reference sequence). The CDR3 extends over 15 amino acids. Losses at the gene ends were 5 bases for V and 3 bases for J; bases not matched to a gene: 5. The CDR3 sequence: CASSRTSGATDTQYF. The CDR3 DNA sequence: TGTGCCAGCAGCCGTACTAGCGGGGCGACAGATACGCAGTATTTT.

The rearrangement joins TRBV28 to TRBJ2-7; D gene ambiguous. Germline V lookup: CDR1 MDHEN, CDR2 SYDVKM. The V end was cut by 2 bases, the J end by 6 bases, with 23 bases between. This CDR3 has 17 amino acids. CDR3 DNA sequence: TGTGCCAGCAGTTTAGGAATTCACAGTGTAGGGTCCGGCGAGCAGTACTTC. It specifies CASSLGIHSVGSGEQYF.

The rearrangement joins TRBV28 to TRBJ2-7; D remains unclear. Trimming stripped 2 bases from V and 6 bases from J, with 8 bases between. The CDR3 sequence is 12 residues long. Germline V gene data show CDR1 as MDHEN and CDR2 as SYDVKM. The CDR3, as DNA: TGTGCCAGCAGTTTAATCCCCGGCGAGCAGTACTTC. Translated, it gives CASSLIPGEQYF. Combining the CDR3 with reference TRBV28 and TRBJ2-7 gives the whole variable domain DVKVTQSSRYLVKRTGEKVFLECVQDMDHENMFWYRQDPGLGLRLIYFSYDVKMKEKGDIPEGYSVSREKKERFSLILESASTNQTSMYLCASSLIPGEQYFGPGTRLTVT.

This chain joins TRBV27 and TRBJ1-1; D not resolved. The CDR3 totals 12 residues. Germline V gives CDR1 MNHEY, CDR2 SMNVEV (reference sequence). The V end was cut by 2 bases, the J end by 10 bases, with 11 bases between. This CDR3 is CASSLDKGPAFF. The CDR3 DNA sequence: TGTGCCAGCAGTTTAGATAAGGGCCCAGCTTTCTTT.

The chain joins TRBV28 to TRBJ1-5; D gene unclear. Trimming left V 6 bases short and J 11 bases short, with 14 bases between. The CDR3 is 12 residues long. The germline V gene has CDR1 MDHEN and CDR2 SYDVKM. The CDR3 nucleotides are TGTGCCAGCAGGAAGGGAATTGCGTCCCAGCATTTT. Its translation is CASRKGIASQHF.

This clonotype was observed a few times. The chain combines TRBV7-9 with TRBJ2-5, with a possible D match to TRBD2 (6 bases). Trimming pared 4 bases from V and 2 bases from J, leaving 20 bases between. There are 17 residues in the CDR3. Germline V gene data show CDR1 as SEHNR and CDR2 as FQNEAQ (reference sequence). The DNA for the CDR3 is TGTGCCAGCAGCTCCCTCTCGCGGGGTACTGTACAAGAGACCCAGTACTTC. This encodes CASSSLSRGTVQETQYF.

This clonotype was detected only a few times. This sequence joins TRBV6-2 or TRBV6-3 and TRBJ2-7; possible D gene TRBD2, 5 bases. CDR1 MNHEY and CDR2 SVGEGT come from the germline V gene. V dropped 2 bases and J dropped 7 bases, with 12 bases sitting between them. The CDR3 runs to 13 residues. The CDR3 DNA reads as TGTGCCAGCAGTTACGGGAGATACAATGAGCAGTACTTC. It yields the protein CASSYGRYNEQYF.

This rearrangement joins TRBV11-3 to TRBJ2-1, with D possibly TRBD2 on 6 matching bases. The CDR3 runs to 20 residues. Trimming stripped 5 bases from V and 3 bases from J, with 29 bases between. Germline-derived CDR1 and CDR2 are SGHNT and YENEEA. The DNA of the CDR3 is TGTGCCAGCAGCCCGCCCCGGGACGGGGGATCGATACCTAACTACAATGAGCAGTTCTTC. This gives the protein CASSPPRDGGSIPNYNEQFF. The full variable domain, rest sourced from reference TRBV11-3 and TRBJ2-1, is EAGVVQSPRYKIIEKKQPVAFWCNPISGHNTLYWYLQNLGQGPELLIRYENEEAVDDSQLPKDRFSAERLKGVDSTLKIQPAELGDSAVYLCASSPPRDGGSIPNYNEQFFGPGTRLTVL.

This clonotype was observed a few times. The J gene is TRBJ1-2, the V gene TRBV12-3 or TRBV12-4; no clear D gene. This CDR3 region has 11 residues. Trimming took 6 bases from V and 4 from J, leaving 6 bases between them. The CDR3 DNA is TGTGCCAGCAGCGGACGCTATGGCTACACCTTC. Amino acids: CASSGRYGYTF.

There are many counts of this clonotype. The chain has TRBV20-1 and TRBJ2-7, with 9 bases identical to TRBD2. The CDR3 is 15 amino acids. Germline lookup yields CDR1 DFQATT and CDR2 SNEGSKA (reference sequence). V gave up 0 bases and J gave up 2 bases; unmatched junction bases: 5. CDR3 protein: CSARDAVAGAYEQYF. The CDR3 DNA reads TGCAGTGCTAGAGATGCAGTAGCGGGGGCCTACGAGCAGTACTTC.

This clonotype was observed a few times. The DNA for the CDR3 is TGTGCCACCAGTGGTCGGGGGGGCTGGGACACTGAAGCTTTCTTT. Translation gives CATSGRGGWDTEAFF. The genes are TRBV24-1 and TRBJ1-1; D perhaps matches TRBD1 (6 bases). The CDR3 extends over 15 amino acids. The germline CDR1 and CDR2 sequences are KGHDR and SFDVKD. Trimming pared 5 bases from V and 3 bases from J, leaving 15 bases between.

The sample holds one count of this clonotype. The chain links TRBV2 to TRBJ2-1; D is ambiguous. This CDR3 comprises 11 residues. Germline V gene data show CDR1 as SNHLY and CDR2 as FYNNEI. Trimming took 8 bases from V and 8 from J, leaving 10 bases between them. The CDR3 DNA reads as TGTGCCAGCGATCTAGGCGATGAGCAGTTCTTC. This translates into CASDLGDEQFF.

The chain links TRBV5-4 to TRBJ2-2, with 8 bases matching TRBD2. The CDR3 has 15 residues. Trimming at V came to 3 bases and at J to 6 bases, leaving 7 bases not matched to a gene. Germline V gene data show CDR1 as SGHNT and CDR2 as YYREEE (reference sequence). The CDR3 reads CASSSSGGRAGELFF. The CDR3 nucleotides read TGTGCCAGCAGCTCCAGCGGGGGAAGGGCCGGGGAGCTGTTTTTT.

This clonotype appeared a few times. The chain has TRBV7-2 and TRBJ2-1; 7 bases map to TRBD1. The length of the CDR3 is 18 residues. Germline assignment: CDR1 SGHTA and CDR2 FQGNSA. V shed 5 bases, J shed 6 bases, and the junction held 19 bases outside the gene matches. The chain's CDR3 is CASSPQNLITGVGNEQFF. The CDR3 region has the DNA TGTGCCAGCAGCCCCCAAAACCTCATTACAGGGGTAGGCAATGAGCAGTTCTTC.

This clonotype was seen more than once but under ten times. V gene TRBV12-3 or TRBV12-4 combines with J gene TRBJ2-1; 11 bases align to TRBD2. CDR3 size: 17 residues. Losses at the gene ends were 3 bases for V and 10 bases for J; bases not matched to a gene: 14. The CDR3 bases are TGTGCCAGCAGTTTGGGCTTGGCGACTAGCGGGGCATCGGAGCAGTTCTTC. Its protein is CASSLGLATSGASEQFF.

This clonotype was detected many times. The genes are TRBV5-1 and TRBJ2-7; D is possibly TRBD1 or TRBD2 (5 bases each). Germline V gene data show CDR1 as SGHRS and CDR2 as YFSETQ. V was pared by 2 bases and J by 0 bases, with 9 bases between. The CDR3 length is 14 residues. The CDR3 region is CASSFAGSSYEQYF. The DNA of the CDR3 is TGCGCCAGCAGCTTCGCAGGGAGCTCCTACGAGCAGTACTTC.

The chain combines TRBV10-2 with TRBJ1-1, with D maybe TRBD1 (5 bases). Germline V gene data show CDR1 as WSHSY and CDR2 as SAAADI. This CDR3 is built from 14 residues. Trimming took 4 bases from V and 3 from J, leaving 12 bases between them. Here the CDR3 DNA reads TGCGCCAGCAGTGCGGCAGGGTCGTACACTGAAGCTTTCTTT. Translation gives CASSAAGSYTEAFF.

This clonotype has just a few counts. This chain links TRBV28 with TRBJ2-7; D may be TRBD1 (6 bases). The CDR3 extends over 15 amino acids. Germline CDR1 and CDR2: MDHEN and SYDVKM. Trimming shortened V by 5 bases and J by 0 bases, and 14 bases separated the two germline ends. CDR3 sequence reads: CASSRQALSSYEQYF. Here the CDR3 DNA reads TGTGCCAGCAGTCGACAGGCCCTTAGCTCCTACGAGCAGTACTTC.